Shown below are 3 T cell receptor beta chains from a single sample sequenced in a study of beta chain features in type 1 diabetes. Every bit of the isolated RNA underwent reverse transcription, so sequencing read expressed TCRB transcripts. The data were produced by immunoSEQ multiplex PCR, yet TCRdb's version contains in-frame clones alone and is incomplete. The sample consists of 350,000 or so clones, around 20% of them appearing once. The sample was naive CD4+ T cells from blood. The receptors originated from a young woman in good health.

The rearrangement joins TRBV7-2 to TRBJ2-5; D might be TRBD2 (6 bases). Trimming left V 2 bases short and J 2 bases short, with 18 bases between. The length of the CDR3 is 17 residues. Germline values: CDR1 SGHTA, CDR2 FQGNSA. CDR3 nucleotide sequence: TGTGCCAGCAGCTTAAAGGCCCGGGGGTCTCGACAAGAGACCCAGTACTTC. Protein: CASSLKARGSRQETQYF.

This clone was recorded a few times. The genes are TRBV25-1 and TRBJ2-5; a possible D gene is TRBD1 (6 bases). Per germline, CDR1 MGHDK and CDR2 SYGVNS. V gave up 5 bases and J gave up 3 bases, with 10 bases separating them. This CDR3 spans 13 amino acids. CDR3 amino acids: CASSPRQEETQYF. The CDR3 DNA is TGTGCCAGCAGTCCCCGACAGGAAGAGACCCAGTACTTC.

The rearrangement links TRBV5-1 to TRBJ1-2; no firm D call. This CDR3 has 13 amino acids. The germline gives CDR1 SGHRS, CDR2 YFSETQ. V was shortened by 4 bases and J by 1 base, with 8 bases between the two germline ends. The CDR3 coding sequence is TGCGCCAGCAGCCCTCGGGATAACTATGGCTACACCTTC. Translating gives CASSPRDNYGYTF.